The present TCR beta chain was sequenced within a study of resident and recirculating memory T cells in vitiligo. This CDR3 spans 15 amino acids. CDR1 is SNHLY, CDR2 FYNNEI, per germline. Trimming left V 6 bases short and J 1 base short, with 13 bases between. Clones were read by immunoSEQ multiplex PCR, and TCRdb kept only the in-frame ones, dropping some. The sample includes roughly 76,000 clones, approximately 90% of them seen just once. No patient showed confetti depigmentation, a clinical sign of active disease. Sequencing was carried out using blood. The TCR sequence derives from a male donor with vitiligo. The chain is built from TRBV2 and TRBJ2-1, with D tentatively TRBD2 (5 bases). In DNA form, the CDR3 reads TGTGCCAGCAGCGCCTTGGAGGCATCCTACAATGAGCAGTTCTTC. Protein: CASSALEASYNEQFF. Based on the CDR3 plus reference TRBV2 and TRBJ2-1, the full variable domain is EPEVTQTPSHQVTQMGQEVILRCVPISNHLYFYWYRQILGQKVEFLVSFYNNEISEKSEIFDDQFSVERPDGSNFTLKIRSTKLEDSAMYFCASSALEASYNEQFFGPGTRLTVL.